This TCR beta chain was retrieved from a study of CD8 T cells in Susac syndrome (dated by TCRdb to about 2019). For context, the study as a whole: Whether CD8+ T cell activation and differentiation in Susac syndrome was antigen driven was tested using repertoire sequencing.

General findings and caveats noted by the study authors: The number of individuals in the TCR sequencing and HLA analysis was recognized as being relatively small.

A remark on this clonotype: Its antigen is unknown. Per-base qualities were not stored, and no clone one base away is much larger.

RNA was extracted with the RNeasy kit and 0.5 to 1 ug was reverse transcribed using random hexamers. TCR beta CDR3 regions were amplified with the immunoSEQ multiplex PCR assay covering 54 Vbeta and 13 Jbeta segments. PCR amplification bias was corrected by using a synthetic template baseline for primer optimization and computational correction. On the study's bioinformatics: Reads were assigned to V, D and J genes according to IMGT and analyzed in immunoSEQ Analyzer, with only productive sequences retained. To calculate clonality, Shannon entropy was normalized by log2 of the number of productive unique sequences and then subtracted from one. For each patient and control, public and private clones were evaluated within the 100 most prevalent clones. Clones were defined as Susac-specific if absent from the healthy and MS cohorts, from approximately 1,100 published viral clones and from other ImmuneACCESS disease sequences. TCRdb took the public reads, trimmed them with fastp at Q25, ran MiXCR for clone calling and kept in-frame beta chains. Rows matching on CDR3 protein sequence are summarized as one entry with the most common DNA and genes. TCRdb's processing, not the study's, gives the V and J calls here. In all, the sample holds over 200,000 distinct CDR3 sequences, and 95% of those were seen once. Around 0.076% of the sample rests with the top ten.

Spanning cysteine to phenylalanine, the CDR3 consists of 14 amino acids. Only the CDR3 region is kept as DNA, spanning 42 bases read in frame from base 1. The trim is 3 bases for V and 0 bases for J, with a gap of 11 bases between the germline ends. CDR1 and CDR2 are drawn from the germline V gene: SQVTM, ANQGSEA. Peripheral blood CD8+ and CD4+ T cells from healthy donors, Susac syndrome patients and multiple sclerosis patients were profiled using high-throughput TCR beta sequencing. Treatment-naive patients with stable or active relapsing-remitting disease fulfilling revised McDonald criteria were used as multiple sclerosis controls. Bulk CD8+ and CD4+ T cells were purified by magnetic negative isolation, while CD8+ TEMRA cells were enriched using FACS. Blood was collected in EDTA tubes and processed within 24 hours, with PBMCs isolated through density gradient centrifugation. PBMCs intended for TCR sequencing were frozen in liquid nitrogen and were later thawed in a 37 degrees C water bath. The sorted or isolated CD4+, CD8+ and CD8+ TEMRA cells reached a purity of at least 90%.

Recombination joined TRBV29-1 with TRBJ1-1; the D gene identity is not certain. Sequenced material: CD4+ T cells from PBMCs. The TCR sequence derives from a human donor with multiple sclerosis. The bases are TGCAGCGTTGACCGTGGGCCGATGAACACTGAAGCTTTCTTT. Its protein reads: CSVDRGPMNTEAFF.